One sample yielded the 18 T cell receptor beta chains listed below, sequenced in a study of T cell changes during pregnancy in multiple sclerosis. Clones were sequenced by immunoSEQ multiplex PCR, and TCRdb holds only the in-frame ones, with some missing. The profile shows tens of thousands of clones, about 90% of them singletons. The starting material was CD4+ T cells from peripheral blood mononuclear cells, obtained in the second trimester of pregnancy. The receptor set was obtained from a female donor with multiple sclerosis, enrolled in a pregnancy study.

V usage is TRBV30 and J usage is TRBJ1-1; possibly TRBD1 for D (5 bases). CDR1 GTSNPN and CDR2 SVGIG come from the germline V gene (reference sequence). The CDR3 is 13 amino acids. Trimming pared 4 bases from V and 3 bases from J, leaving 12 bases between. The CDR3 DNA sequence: TGTGCCTGGAAAAGGTGGGGGGACACTGAAGCTTTCTTT. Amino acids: CAWKRWGDTEAFF.

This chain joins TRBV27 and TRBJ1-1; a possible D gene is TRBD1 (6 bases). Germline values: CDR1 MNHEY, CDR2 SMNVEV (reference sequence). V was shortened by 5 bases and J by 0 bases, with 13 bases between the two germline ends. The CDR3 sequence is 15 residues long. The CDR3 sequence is CASSQTDRMNTEAFF. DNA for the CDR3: TGTGCCAGCAGTCAAACCGACAGGATGAACACTGAAGCTTTCTTT.

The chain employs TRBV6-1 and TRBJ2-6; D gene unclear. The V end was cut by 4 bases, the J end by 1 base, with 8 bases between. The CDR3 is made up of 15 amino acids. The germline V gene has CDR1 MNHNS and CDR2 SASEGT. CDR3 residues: CASSGVDSGANVLTF. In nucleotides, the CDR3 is TGTGCCAGCAGTGGAGTTGATTCTGGGGCCAACGTCCTGACTTTC.

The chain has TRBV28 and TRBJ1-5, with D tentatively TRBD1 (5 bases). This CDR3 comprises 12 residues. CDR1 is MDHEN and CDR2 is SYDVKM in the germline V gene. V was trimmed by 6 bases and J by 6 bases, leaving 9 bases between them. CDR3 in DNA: TGTGCCAGCAGCCCTCAGGGTCAGCCCCAGCATTTT. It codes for CASSPQGQPQHF. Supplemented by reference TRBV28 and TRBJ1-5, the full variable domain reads DVKVTQSSRYLVKRTGEKVFLECVQDMDHENMFWYRQDPGLGLRLIYFSYDVKMKEKGDIPEGYSVSREKKERFSLILESASTNQTSMYLCASSPQGQPQHFGDGTRLSIL.

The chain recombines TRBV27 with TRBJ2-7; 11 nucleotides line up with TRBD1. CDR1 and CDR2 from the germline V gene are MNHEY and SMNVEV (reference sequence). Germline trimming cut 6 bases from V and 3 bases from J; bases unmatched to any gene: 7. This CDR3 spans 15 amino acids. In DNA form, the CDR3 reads TGTGCCAGCAGAGTATTGGGGACAGGGGGCTACGAGCAGTACTTC. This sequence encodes CASRVLGTGGYEQYF.

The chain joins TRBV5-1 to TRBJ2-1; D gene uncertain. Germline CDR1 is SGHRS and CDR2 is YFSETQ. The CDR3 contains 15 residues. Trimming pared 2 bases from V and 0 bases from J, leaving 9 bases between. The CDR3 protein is CASSLLEISYNEQFF. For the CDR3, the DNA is TGCGCCAGCAGCTTACTGGAGATCTCCTACAATGAGCAGTTCTTC.

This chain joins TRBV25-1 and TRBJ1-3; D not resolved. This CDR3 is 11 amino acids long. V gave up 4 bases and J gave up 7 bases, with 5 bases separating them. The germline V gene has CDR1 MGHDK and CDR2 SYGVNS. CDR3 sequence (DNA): TGTGCCAGCAGTGGGCTGAACACCATATATTTT. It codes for CASSGLNTIYF.

This chain's CDR3 is CAISEGEGHTGELFF. CDR3 DNA: TGTGCCATCAGTGAGGGGGAGGGGCACACCGGGGAGCTGTTTTTT. The gene calls are TRBV10-3 and TRBJ2-2; 7 bases align to TRBD2. V shed 2 bases and J 3 bases; nucleotides not matched to a gene: 3. The CDR3 is 15 amino acids. Germline-derived CDR1 and CDR2 are ENHRY and SYGVKD.

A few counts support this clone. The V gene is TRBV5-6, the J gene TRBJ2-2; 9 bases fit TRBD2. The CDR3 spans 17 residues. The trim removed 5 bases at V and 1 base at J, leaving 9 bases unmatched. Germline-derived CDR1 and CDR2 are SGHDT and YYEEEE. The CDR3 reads CASSRTGAGGNTGELFF. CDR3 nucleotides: TGTGCCAGCAGTCGCACCGGAGCGGGGGGGAACACCGGGGAGCTGTTTTTT.

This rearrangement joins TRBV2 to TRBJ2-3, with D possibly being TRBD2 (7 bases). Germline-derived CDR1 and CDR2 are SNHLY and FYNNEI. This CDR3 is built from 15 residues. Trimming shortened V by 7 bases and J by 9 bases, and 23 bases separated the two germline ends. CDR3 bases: TGTGCCAGCAAGGCCTATGTGGGGGGGCCAGGGACGCAGTATTTT. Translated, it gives CASKAYVGGPGTQYF.

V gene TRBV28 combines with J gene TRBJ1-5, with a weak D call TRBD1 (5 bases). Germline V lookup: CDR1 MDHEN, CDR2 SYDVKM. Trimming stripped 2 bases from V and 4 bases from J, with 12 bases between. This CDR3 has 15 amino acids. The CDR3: CASSLPGEPNQPQHF. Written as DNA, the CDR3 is TGTGCCAGCAGTTTACCGGGGGAGCCGAATCAGCCCCAGCATTTT.

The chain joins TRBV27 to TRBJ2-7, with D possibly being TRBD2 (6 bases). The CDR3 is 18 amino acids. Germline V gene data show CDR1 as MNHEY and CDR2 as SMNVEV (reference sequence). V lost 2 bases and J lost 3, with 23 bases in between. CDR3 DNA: TGTGCCAGCAGTTTACGCGCCCCACAGCTTTCTAGCGTCTACGAGCAGTACTTC. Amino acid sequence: CASSLRAPQLSSVYEQYF.

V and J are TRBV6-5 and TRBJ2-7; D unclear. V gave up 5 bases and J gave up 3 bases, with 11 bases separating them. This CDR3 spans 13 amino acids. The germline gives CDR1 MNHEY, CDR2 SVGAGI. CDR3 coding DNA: TGTGCCAGCAGTCGAACAATCAACTACGAGCAGTACTTC. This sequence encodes CASSRTINYEQYF.

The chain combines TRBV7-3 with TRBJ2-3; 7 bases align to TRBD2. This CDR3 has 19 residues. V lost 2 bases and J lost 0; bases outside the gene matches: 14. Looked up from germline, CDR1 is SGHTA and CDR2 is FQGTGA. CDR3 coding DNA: TGTGCCAGCAGCTTAGGATGGCGGGGGACCATTTCTAGCACAGATACGCAGTATTTT. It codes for CASSLGWRGTISSTDTQYF.

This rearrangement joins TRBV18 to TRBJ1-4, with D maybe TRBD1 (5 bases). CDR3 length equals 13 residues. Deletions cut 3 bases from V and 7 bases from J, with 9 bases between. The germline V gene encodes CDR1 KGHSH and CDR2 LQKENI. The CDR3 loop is CASSPRDSEKLFF. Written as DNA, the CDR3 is TGTGCCAGCTCACCTCGGGACTCTGAAAAACTGTTTTTT.

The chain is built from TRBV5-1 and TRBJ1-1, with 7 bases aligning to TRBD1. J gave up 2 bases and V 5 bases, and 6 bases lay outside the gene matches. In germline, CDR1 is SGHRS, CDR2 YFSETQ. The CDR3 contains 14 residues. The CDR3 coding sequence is TGCGCCAGCAGGCGACAGGGCCGTAACACTGAAGCTTTCTTT. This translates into CASRRQGRNTEAFF.

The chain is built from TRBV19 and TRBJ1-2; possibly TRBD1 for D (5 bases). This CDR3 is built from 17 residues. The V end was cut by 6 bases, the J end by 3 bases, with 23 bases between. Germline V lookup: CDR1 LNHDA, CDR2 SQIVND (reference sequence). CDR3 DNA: TGTGCCAGTAGGGCCCCCAGGGCAGGGAAAACACACTATGGCTACACCTTC. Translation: CASRAPRAGKTHYGYTF.

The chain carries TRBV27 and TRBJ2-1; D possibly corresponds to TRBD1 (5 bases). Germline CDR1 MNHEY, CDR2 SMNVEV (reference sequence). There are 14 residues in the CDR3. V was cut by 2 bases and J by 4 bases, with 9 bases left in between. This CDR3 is CASSLTDIYNEQFF. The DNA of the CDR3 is TGTGCCAGCAGTTTAACGGACATTTACAATGAGCAGTTCTTC.